This T cell receptor (beta chain) was captured in a study of T cells after yellow fever vaccination. Turning to the study itself: Each low-cell-number fraction was prepared by means of SMART-Seq v4 Ultra Low Input.

Germline loops: CDR1 SQVTM, CDR2 ANQGSEA. V was pared by 4 bases and J by 2 bases, with 9 bases between. This CDR3 has 12 residues. Many counts were recorded for this clonotype. Its antigen is currently unknown. General study findings and limits: Post-booster repertoires contained most primary-vaccination clones again (almost 97% CD4, around 89% CD8). Clonotypes shared by both compartments, CD4 and CD8, made up a small share.

They built TCR cDNA with 5'RACE template switching, a step that put in a universal primer site and UMIs. TCRdb re-called the 5' RACE reads with MiXCR, one entry per CDR3 protein. The data contain roughly 110,000 distinct CDR3 sequences, roughly 8.9% of them singletons. The starting material was CD8+ T cells sorted from PBMCs, obtained 45 days after the yellow fever booster vaccination. The chain has TRBV29-1 and TRBJ2-7; a weak D match, TRBD1 (6 bases). The sequence was collected from a man aged 30-40 years who received the YFV17D yellow fever vaccine. CDR3 in DNA: TGCAGCGTTGTAACAGGGACCTACGAGCAGTACTTC. This encodes CSVVTGTYEQYF.